The 11 T cell receptor beta chains in this list originate from one sample, sequenced in a study of OX40 agonist ivuxolimab in advanced cancers. Generated by immunoSEQ multiplex PCR, the TCRdb table keeps only in-frame clones and is missing some. The table includes about 76,000 clones, about 87% detected once. The material sequenced was CD4+ or CD8+ T cells sorted from blood, taken in a trial of the OX40 agonist ivuxolimab. These receptors all stem from an adult with an advanced solid tumor such as melanoma, head and neck, liver or kidney cancer.

The chain joins TRBV5-1 to TRBJ1-3; TRBD1 is a possible D gene (5 bases). The V end lost 0 bases, the J end lost 0 bases, and 16 bases lay between the germline ends. Germline CDR1 and CDR2: SGHRS and YFSETQ. The CDR3 totals 18 residues. CDR3 nucleotide sequence: TGCGCCAGCAGCTTGGGAATCTCGGGGCAGTTCTCTGGAAACACCATATATTTT. Translation gives CASSLGISGQFSGNTIYF.

The chain joins TRBV28 to TRBJ2-7; D gene unclear. CDR1 is MDHEN, CDR2 SYDVKM, per germline. The CDR3 runs 14 residues. The ends were cut back, 6 bases at V and 2 bases at J, with 14 bases in the middle. The CDR3 nucleotides are TGTGCCAGCAGGACCCCCGGGTTACCCTACGAGCAGTACGTC. Its translation: CASRTPGLPYEQYV.

The chain carries TRBV6-5 and TRBJ2-3; D remains unclear. The CDR3 spans 12 residues. The germline CDR1 and CDR2 sequences are MNHEY and SVGAGI. V was pared by 6 bases and J by 4 bases, with 8 bases between. Here the CDR3 DNA reads TGTGCCAGCAGCTACCGGTCAGATACGCAGTATTTT. It specifies CASSYRSDTQYF.

This clone appeared a few times. This chain joins TRBV19 and TRBJ2-2, with D perhaps TRBD1 (6 bases). Trimming took 3 bases from V and 1 from J, leaving 9 bases between them. This CDR3 is 15 amino acids long. Germline-derived CDR1 and CDR2 are LNHDA and SQIVND (reference sequence). CDR3 nucleotide sequence: TGTGCCAGTAGTATGCAGGGGCGGAACACCGGGGAGCTGTTTTTT. Protein product: CASSMQGRNTGELFF.

V usage is TRBV19 and J usage is TRBJ2-3, with D uncertain. V was shortened by 9 bases and J by 3 bases, with 13 bases between the two germline ends. The CDR3 runs to 13 residues. CDR1 and CDR2 (germline): LNHDA, SQIVND (reference sequence). The CDR3 loop is CASTNLRTDTQYF. The CDR3 bases are TGTGCCAGCACCAATCTCCGAACAGATACGCAGTATTTT.

The chain employs TRBV7-8 and TRBJ2-3, with D tentatively TRBD2 (6 bases). V shed 3 bases and J shed 2 bases, with 15 bases lying between them. Germline V lookup: CDR1 SGHVS, CDR2 FQNEAQ. This CDR3 contains 16 residues. This chain's CDR3 is CASSFLTSRVTDTQYF. In nucleotides, the CDR3 is TGTGCCAGCAGCTTTTTGACTAGTCGGGTCACAGATACGCAGTATTTT.

V and J are TRBV11-3 and TRBJ2-1; TRBD2 aligns across 7 bases. CDR1 is SGHNT and CDR2 is YENEEA in the germline V gene. The CDR3 is 15 residues long. With 5 bases clipped from V and 4 bases from J, the junction kept 8 bases outside the gene matches. The CDR3 region has the DNA TGTGCCAGCAGCCCCTCCACTAGCGAATACAATGAGCAGTTCTTC. It is translated as CASSPSTSEYNEQFF.

J is TRBJ2-1 and V is TRBV6-6; TRBD1 matches at 9 bases. Germline V gene data show CDR1 as MNHNY and CDR2 as SVGAGI (reference sequence). The trim removed 5 bases at V and 6 bases at J, leaving 11 bases unmatched. The length of the CDR3 is 16 residues. CDR3 DNA: TGTGCCAGCAGTGTCCCCCGGGACAGGGATTCCAATGAGCAGTTCTTC. Amino acids: CASSVPRDRDSNEQFF.

This chain connects TRBV5-4 to TRBJ2-2; D is perhaps TRBD2 (7 bases). Trimming took off 0 bases at V and 4 bases at J, with 13 bases between the two ends. This CDR3 has 16 residues. Germline assignment: CDR1 SGHNT and CDR2 YYREEE (reference sequence). CDR3 in DNA: TGTGCCAGCAGCTTGGAGGGGGGGCCAAGCACCGGGGAGCTGTTTTTT. Its protein product is CASSLEGGPSTGELFF.

J is TRBJ2-2 and V is TRBV10-3, with 10 bases aligning to TRBD2. The trim removed 6 bases at V and 6 bases at J, leaving 7 bases unmatched. The length of the CDR3 is 15 residues. Germline V gene sequence: CDR1 ENHRY, CDR2 SYGVKD. Written as DNA, the CDR3 is TGTGCCATCAGGACCGGACTAGCGGTCCCCGGGGAGCTGTTTTTT. It is translated as CAIRTGLAVPGELFF.

This chain joins TRBV4-3 and TRBJ1-4; D is ambiguous. This CDR3 contains 15 residues. CDR1 and CDR2 from the germline V gene are LGHNA and YSLEER. Trimming pared 1 base from V and 4 bases from J, leaving 10 bases between. CDR3 sequence reads: CASSQVHGFNEKLFF. The CDR3 nucleotides are TGCGCCAGCAGCCAAGTTCACGGATTTAATGAAAAACTGTTTTTT.